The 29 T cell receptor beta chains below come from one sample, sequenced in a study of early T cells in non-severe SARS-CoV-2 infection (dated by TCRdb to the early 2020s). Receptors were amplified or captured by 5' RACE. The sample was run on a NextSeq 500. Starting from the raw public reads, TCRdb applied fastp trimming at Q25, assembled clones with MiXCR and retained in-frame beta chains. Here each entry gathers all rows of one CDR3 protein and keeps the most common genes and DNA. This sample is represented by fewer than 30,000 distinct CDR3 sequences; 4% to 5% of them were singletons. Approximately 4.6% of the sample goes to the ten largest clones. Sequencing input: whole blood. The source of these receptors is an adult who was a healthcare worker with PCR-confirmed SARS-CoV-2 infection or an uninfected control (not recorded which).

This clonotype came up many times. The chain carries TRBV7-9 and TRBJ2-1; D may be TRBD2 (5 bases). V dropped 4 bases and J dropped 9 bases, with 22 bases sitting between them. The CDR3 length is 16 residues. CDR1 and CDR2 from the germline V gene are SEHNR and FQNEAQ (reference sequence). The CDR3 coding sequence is TGTGCCAGCAGCTCATCTAGCCGGGTCGTACTCAGTGAGCAGTTCTTC. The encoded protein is CASSSSSRVVLSEQFF.

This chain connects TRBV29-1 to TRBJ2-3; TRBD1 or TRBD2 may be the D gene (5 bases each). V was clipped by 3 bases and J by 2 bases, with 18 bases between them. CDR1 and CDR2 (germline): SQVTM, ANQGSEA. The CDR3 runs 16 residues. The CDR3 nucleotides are TGCAGCGTTGACCATCTGGGCCGAGGGGTCACAGATACGCAGTATTTT. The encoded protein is CSVDHLGRGVTDTQYF.

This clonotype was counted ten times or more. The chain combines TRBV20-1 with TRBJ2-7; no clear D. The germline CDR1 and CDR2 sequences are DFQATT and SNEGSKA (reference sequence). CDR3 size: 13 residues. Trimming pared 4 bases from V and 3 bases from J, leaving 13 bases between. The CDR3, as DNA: TGCAGTGCTACCCCCGGCGTCAGCTACGAGCAGTACTTC. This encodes CSATPGVSYEQYF.

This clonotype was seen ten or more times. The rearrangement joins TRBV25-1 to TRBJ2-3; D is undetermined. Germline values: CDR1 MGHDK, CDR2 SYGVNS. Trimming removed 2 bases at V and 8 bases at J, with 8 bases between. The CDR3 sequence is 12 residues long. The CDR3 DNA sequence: TGTGCCAGCAGTGAAGGCCGGAGTACGCAGTATTTT. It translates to CASSEGRSTQYF.

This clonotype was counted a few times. The CDR3 DNA is TGCAGTGCTAGCTCCGGGGCCTCCTACGAGCAGTACTTC. It specifies CSASSGASYEQYF. J is TRBJ2-7 and V is TRBV20-1; D possibly uses TRBD1 or TRBD2 (5 bases each). The CDR3 runs 13 residues. Between the trimmed V and J ends, which lost 3 bases and 0 bases, there was a span of 9 bases. Germline V gene data show CDR1 as DFQATT and CDR2 as SNEGSKA (reference sequence).

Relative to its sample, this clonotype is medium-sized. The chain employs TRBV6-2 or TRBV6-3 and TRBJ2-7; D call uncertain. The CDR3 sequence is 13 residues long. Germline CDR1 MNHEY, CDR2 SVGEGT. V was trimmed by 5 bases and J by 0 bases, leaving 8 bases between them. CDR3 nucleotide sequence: TGTGCCAGCAGTCCCGGTGACTCCTACGAGCAGTACTTC. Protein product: CASSPGDSYEQYF.

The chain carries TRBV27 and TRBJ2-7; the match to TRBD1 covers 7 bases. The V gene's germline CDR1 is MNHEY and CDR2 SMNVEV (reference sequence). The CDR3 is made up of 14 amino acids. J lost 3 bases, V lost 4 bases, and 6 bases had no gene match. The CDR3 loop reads CASSSTQGDYEQYF. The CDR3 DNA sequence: TGTGCCAGCAGTTCCACCCAGGGGGACTACGAGCAGTACTTC.

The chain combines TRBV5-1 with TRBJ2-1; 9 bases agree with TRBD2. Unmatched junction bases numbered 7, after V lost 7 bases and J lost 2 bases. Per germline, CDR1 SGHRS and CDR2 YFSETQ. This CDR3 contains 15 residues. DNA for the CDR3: TGCGCCAGCCGCTCCGGGACTAGCACCTACAATGAGCAGTTCTTC. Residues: CASRSGTSTYNEQFF.

The CDR3 nucleotides read TGTGCCAGCTCACCTGTATCGGGTCTCGCGAACACCGGGGAGCTGTTTTTT. Translating gives CASSPVSGLANTGELFF. The rearrangement links TRBV18 to TRBJ2-2; D unresolved. The CDR3 extends over 17 amino acids. CDR1 KGHSH and CDR2 LQKENI come from the germline V gene. Deletions cut 3 bases from V and 0 bases from J, with 14 bases between. The full variable domain, its missing parts supplied by reference TRBV18 and TRBJ2-2, is NAGVMQNPRHLVRRRGQEARLRCSPMKGHSHVYWYRQLPEEGLKFMVYLQKENIIDESGMPKERFSAEFPKEGPSILRIQQVVRGDSAAYFCASSPVSGLANTGELFFGEGSRLTVL.

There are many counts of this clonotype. The CDR3 bases are TGTGCCAGCAGGGATTACAGGGGGAACACTGAAGCTTTCTTT. The encoded protein is CASRDYRGNTEAFF. J is TRBJ1-1 and V is TRBV7-9, with TRBD1 identical over 7 bases. V lost 6 bases, J lost 1 base, and 5 bases stayed unmatched. Germline loops: CDR1 SEHNR, CDR2 FQNEAQ (reference sequence). The CDR3 has 14 amino acids.

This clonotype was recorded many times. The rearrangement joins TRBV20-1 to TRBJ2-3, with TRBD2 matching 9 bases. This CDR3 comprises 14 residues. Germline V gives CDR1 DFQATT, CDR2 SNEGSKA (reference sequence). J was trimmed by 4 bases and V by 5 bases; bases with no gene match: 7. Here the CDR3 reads CSAPPREGPDTQYF. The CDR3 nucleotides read TGCAGTGCTCCCCCGCGGGAGGGGCCAGATACGCAGTATTTT.

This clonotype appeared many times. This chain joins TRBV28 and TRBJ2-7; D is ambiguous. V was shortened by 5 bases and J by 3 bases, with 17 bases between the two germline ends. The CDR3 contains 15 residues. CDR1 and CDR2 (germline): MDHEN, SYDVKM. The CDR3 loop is CASSRPRRVFYEQYF. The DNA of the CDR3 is TGTGCCAGCAGTCGCCCCCGACGGGTTTTCTACGAGCAGTACTTC.

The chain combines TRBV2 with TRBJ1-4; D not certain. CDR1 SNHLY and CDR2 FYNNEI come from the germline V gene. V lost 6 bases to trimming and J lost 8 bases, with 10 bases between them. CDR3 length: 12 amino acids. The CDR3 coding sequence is TGTGCCAGCAGCAGTCAAAGGGAAAAACTGTTTTTT. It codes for CASSSQREKLFF. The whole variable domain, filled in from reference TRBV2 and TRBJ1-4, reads EPEVTQTPSHQVTQMGQEVILRCVPISNHLYFYWYRQILGQKVEFLVSFYNNEISEKSEIFDDQFSVERPDGSNFTLKIRSTKLEDSAMYFCASSSQREKLFFGSGTQLSVL.

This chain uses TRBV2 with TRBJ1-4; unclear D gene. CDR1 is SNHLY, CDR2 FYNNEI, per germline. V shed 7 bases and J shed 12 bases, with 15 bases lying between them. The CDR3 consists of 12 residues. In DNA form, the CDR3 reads TGTGCCAGCACCCCCGATGGGCAGGAACTGTTTTTT. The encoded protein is CASTPDGQELFF.

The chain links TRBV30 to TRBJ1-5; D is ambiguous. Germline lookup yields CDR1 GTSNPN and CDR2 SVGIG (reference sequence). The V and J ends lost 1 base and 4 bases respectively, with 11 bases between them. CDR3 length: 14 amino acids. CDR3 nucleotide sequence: TGTGCCTGGAGTGGGACGAACCGAAATCAGCCCCAGCATTTT. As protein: CAWSGTNRNQPQHF.

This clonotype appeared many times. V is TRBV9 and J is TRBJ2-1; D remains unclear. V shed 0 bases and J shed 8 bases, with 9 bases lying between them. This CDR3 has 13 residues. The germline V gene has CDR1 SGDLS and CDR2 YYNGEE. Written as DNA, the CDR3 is TGTGCCAGCAGCGTAGTCGAATTCCATGAGCAGTTCTTC. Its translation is CASSVVEFHEQFF.

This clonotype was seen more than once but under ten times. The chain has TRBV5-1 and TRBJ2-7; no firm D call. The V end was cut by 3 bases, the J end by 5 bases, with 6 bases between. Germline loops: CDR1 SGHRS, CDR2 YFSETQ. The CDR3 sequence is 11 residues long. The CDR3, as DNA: TGCGCCAGCAGCTCTCAGGACGAGCAGTACTTC. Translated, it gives CASSSQDEQYF.

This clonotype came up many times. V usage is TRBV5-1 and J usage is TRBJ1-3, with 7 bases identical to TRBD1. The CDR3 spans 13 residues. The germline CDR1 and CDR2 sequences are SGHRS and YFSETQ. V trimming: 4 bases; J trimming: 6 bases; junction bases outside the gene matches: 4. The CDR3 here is CASSPGQTNTIYF. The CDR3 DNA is TGCGCCAGCAGCCCGGGACAGACAAACACCATATATTTT.

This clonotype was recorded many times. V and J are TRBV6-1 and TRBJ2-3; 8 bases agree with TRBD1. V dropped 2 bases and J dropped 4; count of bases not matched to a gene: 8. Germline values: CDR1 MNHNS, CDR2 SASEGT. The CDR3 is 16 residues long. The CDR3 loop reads CASSEWKDRASDTQYF. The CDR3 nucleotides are TGTGCCAGCAGTGAATGGAAGGACAGGGCTTCAGATACGCAGTATTTT.

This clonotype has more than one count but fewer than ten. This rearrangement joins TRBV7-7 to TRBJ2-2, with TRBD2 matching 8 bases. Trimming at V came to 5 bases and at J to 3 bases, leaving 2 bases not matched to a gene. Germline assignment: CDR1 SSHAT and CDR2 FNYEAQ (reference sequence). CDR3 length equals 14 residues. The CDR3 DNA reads TGTGCCAGCAGCCCGGGGGGGCACACCGGGGAGCTGTTTTTT. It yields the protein CASSPGGHTGELFF.

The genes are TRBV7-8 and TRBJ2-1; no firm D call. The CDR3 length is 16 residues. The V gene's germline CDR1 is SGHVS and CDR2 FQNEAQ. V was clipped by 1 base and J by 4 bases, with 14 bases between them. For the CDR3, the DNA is TGTGCCAGCAGCTTAGTGACCCTGCGGACGTACAATGAGCAGTTCTTC. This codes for CASSLVTLRTYNEQFF.

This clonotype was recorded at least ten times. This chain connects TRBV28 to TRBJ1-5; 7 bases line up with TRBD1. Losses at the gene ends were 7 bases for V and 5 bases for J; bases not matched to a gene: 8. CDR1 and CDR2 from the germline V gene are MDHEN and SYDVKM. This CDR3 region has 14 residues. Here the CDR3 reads CASTAGTVDQPQHF. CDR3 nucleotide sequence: TGTGCCAGCACTGCCGGGACAGTCGATCAGCCCCAGCATTTT.

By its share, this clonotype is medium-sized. CDR3 in amino acids: CASSYSFQGNSPLHF. DNA of the CDR3: TGTGCCAGCAGTTACTCGTTCCAGGGTAATTCACCCCTCCACTTT. The rearrangement joins TRBV6-5 to TRBJ1-6; TRBD1 is a possible D gene (5 bases). The V gene lost 0 bases and the J gene lost 6 bases, with 9 bases spanning the gap. Per the germline V gene, CDR1 is MNHEY and CDR2 is SVGAGI. The CDR3 loop spans 15 amino acids.

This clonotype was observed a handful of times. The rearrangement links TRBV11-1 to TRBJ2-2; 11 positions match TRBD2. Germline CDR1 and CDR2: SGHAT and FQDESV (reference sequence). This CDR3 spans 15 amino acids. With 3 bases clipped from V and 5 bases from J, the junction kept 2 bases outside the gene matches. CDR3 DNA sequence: TGTGCCAGCAGCTTTGGGACTAGCGGAACCGGGGAGCTGTTTTTT. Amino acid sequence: CASSFGTSGTGELFF.

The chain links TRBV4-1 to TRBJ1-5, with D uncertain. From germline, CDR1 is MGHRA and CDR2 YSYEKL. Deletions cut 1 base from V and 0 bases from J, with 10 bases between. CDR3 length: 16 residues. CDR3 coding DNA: TGCGCCAGCAGCCAAGTTCCCGGAGTTAGCAATCAGCCCCAGCATTTT. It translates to CASSQVPGVSNQPQHF.

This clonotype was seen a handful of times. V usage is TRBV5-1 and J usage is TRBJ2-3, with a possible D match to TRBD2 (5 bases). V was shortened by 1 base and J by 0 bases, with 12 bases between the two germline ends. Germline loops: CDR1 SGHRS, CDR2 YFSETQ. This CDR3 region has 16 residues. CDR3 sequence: CASSLRQDSSTDTQYF. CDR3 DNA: TGCGCCAGCAGCTTGCGGCAGGACTCTAGCACAGATACGCAGTATTTT.

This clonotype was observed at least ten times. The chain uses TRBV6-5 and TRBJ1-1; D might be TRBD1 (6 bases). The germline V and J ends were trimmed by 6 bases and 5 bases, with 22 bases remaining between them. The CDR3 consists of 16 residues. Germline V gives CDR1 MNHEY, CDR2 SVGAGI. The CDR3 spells CASRRTSGDLRTEAFF. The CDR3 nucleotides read TGTGCCAGCAGGAGAACCTCAGGGGATTTGAGAACTGAAGCTTTCTTT.

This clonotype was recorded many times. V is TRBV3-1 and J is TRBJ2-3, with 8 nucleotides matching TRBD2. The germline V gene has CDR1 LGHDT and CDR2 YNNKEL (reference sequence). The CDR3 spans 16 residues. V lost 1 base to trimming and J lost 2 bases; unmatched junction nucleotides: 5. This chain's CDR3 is CASSQGGGIPTDTQYF. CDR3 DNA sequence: TGTGCCAGCAGCCAAGGCGGGGGGATCCCCACAGATACGCAGTATTTT.

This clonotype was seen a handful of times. CDR3 sequence (DNA): TGTGCCAGCAATCCACAGGGTCCCGGGGAGCTGTTTTTT. It encodes CASNPQGPGELFF. This chain connects TRBV2 to TRBJ2-2; D is perhaps TRBD1 (6 bases). This CDR3 has 13 residues. CDR1 SNHLY and CDR2 FYNNEI come from the germline V gene. Trimming cost V 7 bases and J 6 bases, with 12 bases left between them.